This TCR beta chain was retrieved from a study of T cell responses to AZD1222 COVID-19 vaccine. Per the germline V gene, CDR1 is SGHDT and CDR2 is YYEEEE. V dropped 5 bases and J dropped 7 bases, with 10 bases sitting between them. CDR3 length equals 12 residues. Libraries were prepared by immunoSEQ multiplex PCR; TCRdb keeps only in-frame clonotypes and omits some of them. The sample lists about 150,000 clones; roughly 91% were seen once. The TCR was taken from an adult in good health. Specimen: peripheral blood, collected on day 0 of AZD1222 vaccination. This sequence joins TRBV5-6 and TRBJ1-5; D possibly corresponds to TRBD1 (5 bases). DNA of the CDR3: TGTGCCAGCAGTCAAAAGGGGCAGCCCCAGCATTTT. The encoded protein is CASSQKGQPQHF.